This entry lists 16 T cell receptor beta chains sequenced from one sample in a study of T cells in localized non-small cell lung cancer. Repertoires were generated with immunoSEQ multiplex PCR, while TCRdb's copy carries only in-frame clones and drops some. This table has some 11,000 clones, roughly four fifths appearing once. The sample was peripheral blood mononuclear cells, taken before any cancer treatment. Receptors originate from an older female donor with stage II lung adenocarcinoma.

The CDR3 reads CSAPEETQYF. The CDR3 DNA is TGCAGTGCCCCGGAAGAGACCCAGTACTTC. The V call is TRBV20-1, the J call TRBJ2-5; D unresolved. The CDR3 contains 10 residues. V was pared by 6 bases and J by 3 bases, with 5 bases between. Looked up from germline, CDR1 is DFQATT and CDR2 is SNEGSKA (reference sequence).

This clone has more than one count but fewer than ten. J is TRBJ1-2 and V is TRBV28; no firm D call. Germline assignment: CDR1 MDHEN and CDR2 SYDVKM. Trimming pared 3 bases from V and 4 bases from J, leaving 12 bases between. This CDR3 spans 14 amino acids. The CDR3, as DNA: TGTGCCAGCAGTTTCTTCGTCAGTGGCTATGGCTACACCTTC. Its protein is CASSFFVSGYGYTF.

V gene TRBV21-1 combines with J gene TRBJ1-1. TRBV21-1 is a recognized pseudogene. The CDR3 extends over 8 amino acids. CDR3 coding DNA: TGTGCCAGCAGCAAAGCTTTCTTT. Its translation: CASSKAFF.

The genes are TRBV10-3 and TRBJ1-3, with D perhaps TRBD1 (5 bases). CDR1 and CDR2 (germline): ENHRY, SYGVKD. This CDR3 has 14 amino acids. Trimming took 3 bases from V and 4 from J, leaving 10 bases between them. The CDR3 DNA is TGTGCCATCAGTGATCACAGGTCCGGAAACACCATATATTTT. Its translation: CAISDHRSGNTIYF.

The chain links TRBV29-1 to TRBJ1-1; D is unresolved. Trimming removed 5 bases from V and 0 bases from J, with 10 bases in between. The CDR3 length is 13 residues. CDR1 and CDR2 from the germline V gene are SQVTM and ANQGSEA. For the CDR3, the DNA is TGCAGCGTTCTGGATCTACTGAACACTGAAGCTTTCTTT. Encoded protein: CSVLDLLNTEAFF. Drawing the rest from reference TRBV29-1 and TRBJ1-1, the complete variable domain is SAVISQKPSRDICQRGTSLTIQCQVDSQVTMMFWYRQQPGQSLTLIATANQGSEATYESGFVIDKFPISRPNLTFSTLTVSNMSPEDSSIYLCSVLDLLNTEAFFGQGTRLTVV.

This clone was detected a few times. The same CDR3 also results from other DNA sequences found in this sample. This chain connects TRBV6-5 to TRBJ1-5; a weak D match, TRBD1 (6 bases). This CDR3 comprises 15 residues. Germline V gene sequence: CDR1 MNHEY, CDR2 SVGAGI. The V end lost 5 bases, the J end lost 7 bases, and 18 bases lay between the germline ends. CDR3 in amino acids: CASSPKGGAHQPQHF. DNA for the CDR3: TGTGCCAGCAGTCCCAAGGGGGGGGCCCACCAGCCCCAGCATTTT.

The rearrangement uses TRBV28 and TRBJ1-1, with D possibly TRBD1 on 6 matching bases. Trimming shortened V by 2 bases and J by 4 bases, and 11 bases separated the two germline ends. Germline assignment: CDR1 MDHEN and CDR2 SYDVKM. This CDR3 has 14 residues. The CDR3 is CASSLGAGVTEAFF. In DNA, the CDR3 is TGTGCCAGCAGTTTAGGGGCAGGGGTCACTGAAGCTTTCTTT. The whole variable domain, remainder taken from reference TRBV28 and TRBJ1-1, is DVKVTQSSRYLVKRTGEKVFLECVQDMDHENMFWYRQDPGLGLRLIYFSYDVKMKEKGDIPEGYSVSREKKERFSLILESASTNQTSMYLCASSLGAGVTEAFFGQGTRLTVV.

This sequence joins TRBV27 and TRBJ2-1; TRBD2 agrees at 11 bases. The CDR3 is 19 amino acids. With V trimmed by 3 bases and J by 2 bases, 12 bases remained unmatched. Germline CDR1 and CDR2: MNHEY and SMNVEV (reference sequence). The CDR3 loop reads CASSLFGLAGGAAYNEQFF. The CDR3 coding sequence is TGTGCCAGCAGTTTGTTCGGGCTAGCGGGAGGTGCCGCCTACAATGAGCAGTTCTTC.

The chain couples TRBV5-6 to TRBJ2-3; tentative D call: TRBD1 (5 bases). Between the trimmed V and J ends, which lost 1 base and 2 bases, there was a span of 11 bases. Germline V gives CDR1 SGHDT, CDR2 YYEEEE. This CDR3 contains 15 residues. The CDR3 bases are TGTGCCAGCAGCTTGCCTCGACAGTACACAGATACGCAGTATTTT. This encodes CASSLPRQYTDTQYF.

The chain is built from TRBV7-3 and TRBJ1-1; D remains ambiguous. The CDR3 runs to 14 residues. V gave up 0 bases and J gave up 3 bases, with 8 bases separating them. Germline lookup yields CDR1 SGHTA and CDR2 FQGTGA. The CDR3 nucleotides read TGTGCCAGCAGCTTAACGGGCCCCGACACTGAAGCTTTCTTT. Encoded protein: CASSLTGPDTEAFF.

Here the CDR3 reads CASSFSGQGKSPLHF. The CDR3 DNA reads as TGTGCCAGCAGCTTTTCGGGACAGGGAAAGTCACCCCTCCACTTT. The rearrangement links TRBV11-2 to TRBJ1-6, with 9 bases fitting TRBD1. The CDR3 is 15 amino acids. The V gene end was trimmed by 3 bases and the J gene end by 10 bases; junction bases not matched to a gene: 7. Germline loops: CDR1 SGHAT, CDR2 FQNNGV.

The J gene is TRBJ1-1, the V gene TRBV7-9, with 9 bases that match TRBD1. Looked up from germline, CDR1 is SEHNR and CDR2 is FQNEAQ (reference sequence). The CDR3 loop spans 14 amino acids. V was clipped by 3 bases and J by 4 bases; unmatched bases: 3. The CDR3 sequence is CASSFGQGSTEAFF. The CDR3 DNA reads as TGTGCCAGCAGCTTCGGACAGGGGTCCACTGAAGCTTTCTTT.

This clone was picked up one time. The CDR3 here is CASSFEGSNQPQHF. The CDR3 bases are TGTGCCAGCAGCTTTGAAGGTAGCAATCAGCCCCAGCATTTT. This rearrangement joins TRBV7-9 to TRBJ1-5; D is undetermined. This CDR3 has 14 amino acids. Germline V gene sequence: CDR1 SEHNR, CDR2 FQNEAQ (reference sequence). V lost 3 bases, J lost 0 bases, and 6 bases lay in between.

The chain couples TRBV5-1 to TRBJ1-1; D is ambiguous. Germline CDR1 SGHRS, CDR2 YFSETQ. V lost 1 base, J lost 4 bases, and 11 bases lay in between. This CDR3 has 14 amino acids. Written as DNA, the CDR3 is TGCGCCAGCAGCTTGTCCGGGGTAGGCACTGAAGCTTTCTTT. It encodes CASSLSGVGTEAFF. The complete variable domain, with remaining parts taken from reference TRBV5-1 and TRBJ1-1, reads KAGVTQTPRYLIKTRGQQVTLSCSPISGHRSVSWYQQTPGQGLQFLFEYFSETQRNKGNFPGRFSGRQFSNSRSEMNVSTLELGDSALYLCASSLSGVGTEAFFGQGTRLTVV.

This chain connects TRBV15 to TRBJ2-7; D is undetermined. There are 13 residues in the CDR3. The germline V gene encodes CDR1 LNHNV and CDR2 YYDKDF (reference sequence). Trimming cost V 0 bases and J 8 bases, with 11 bases left between them. CDR3 loop: CATSRDSSGKQYF. The CDR3 coding sequence is TGTGCCACCAGCAGAGATTCTAGTGGTAAGCAGTACTTC.

This clone has more than one count but fewer than ten. The chain joins TRBV18 to TRBJ2-7, with 7 nucleotides matching TRBD1. CDR3 length: 14 amino acids. With 6 bases clipped from V and 1 base from J, the junction kept 6 bases outside the gene matches. CDR1 and CDR2 from the germline V gene are KGHSH and LQKENI. The CDR3, as DNA: TGTGCCAGCTCGTCCCGGGACAGTTCCTACGAGCAGTACTTC. Translated: CASSSRDSSYEQYF.